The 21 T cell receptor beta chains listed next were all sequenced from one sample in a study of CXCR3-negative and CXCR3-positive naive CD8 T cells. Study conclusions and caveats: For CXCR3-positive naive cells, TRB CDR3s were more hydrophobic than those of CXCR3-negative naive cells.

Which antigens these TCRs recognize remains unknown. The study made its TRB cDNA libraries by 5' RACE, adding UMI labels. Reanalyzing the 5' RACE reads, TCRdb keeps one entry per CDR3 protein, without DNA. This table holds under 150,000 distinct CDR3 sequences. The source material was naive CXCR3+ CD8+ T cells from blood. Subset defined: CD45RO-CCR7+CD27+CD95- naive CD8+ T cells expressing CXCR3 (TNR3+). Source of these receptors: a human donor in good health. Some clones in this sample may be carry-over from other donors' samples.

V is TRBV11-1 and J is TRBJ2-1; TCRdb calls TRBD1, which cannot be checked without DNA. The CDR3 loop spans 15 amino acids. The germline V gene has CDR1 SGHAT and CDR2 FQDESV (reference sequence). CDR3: CASSAWSAGGNEQFF. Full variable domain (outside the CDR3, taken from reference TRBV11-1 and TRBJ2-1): EAEVAQSPRYKITEKSQAVAFWCDPISGHATLYWYRQILGQGPELLVQFQDESVVDDSQLPKDRFSAERLKGVDSTLKIQPAELGDSAMYLCASSAWSAGGNEQFFGPGTRLTVL.

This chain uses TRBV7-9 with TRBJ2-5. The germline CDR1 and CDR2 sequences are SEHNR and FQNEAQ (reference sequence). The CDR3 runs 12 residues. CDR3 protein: CASSRIQETQYF.

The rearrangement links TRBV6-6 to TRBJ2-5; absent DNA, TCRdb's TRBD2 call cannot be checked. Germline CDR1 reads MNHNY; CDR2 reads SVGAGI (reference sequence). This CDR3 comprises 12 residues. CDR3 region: CASMGGRETQYF.

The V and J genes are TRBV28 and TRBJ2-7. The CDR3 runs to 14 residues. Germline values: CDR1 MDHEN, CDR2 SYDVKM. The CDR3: CASSLLAGSYEQYF.

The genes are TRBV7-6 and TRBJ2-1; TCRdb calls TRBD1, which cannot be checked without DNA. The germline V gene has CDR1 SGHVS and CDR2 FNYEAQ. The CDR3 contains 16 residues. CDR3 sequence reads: CASSNPLGTGNNEQFF.

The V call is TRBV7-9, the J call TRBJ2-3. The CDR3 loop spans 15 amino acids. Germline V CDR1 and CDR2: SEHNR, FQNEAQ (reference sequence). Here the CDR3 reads CASSLSEASTDTQYF.

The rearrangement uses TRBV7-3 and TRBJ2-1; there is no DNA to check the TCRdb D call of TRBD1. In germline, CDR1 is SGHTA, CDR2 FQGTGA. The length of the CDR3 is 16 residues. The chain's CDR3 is CASSQQGGPTYNEQFF.

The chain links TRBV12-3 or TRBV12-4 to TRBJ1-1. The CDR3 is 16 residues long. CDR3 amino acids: CASSHGDPSANTEAFF.

This chain's CDR3 is CASSYTSGRRFLAKNIQYF. The gene calls are TRBV6-4 and TRBJ2-4; TCRdb's D call of TRBD2 is untestable without DNA. CDR1 MRHNA and CDR2 SNTAGT come from the germline V gene. CDR3 length: 19 residues.

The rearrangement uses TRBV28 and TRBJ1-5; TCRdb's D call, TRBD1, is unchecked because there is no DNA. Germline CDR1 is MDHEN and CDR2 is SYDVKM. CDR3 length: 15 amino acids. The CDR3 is CASSDNRANNQPQHF.

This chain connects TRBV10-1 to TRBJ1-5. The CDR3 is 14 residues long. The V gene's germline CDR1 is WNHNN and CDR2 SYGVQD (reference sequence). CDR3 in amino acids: CGSSDRGVGQPQHF.

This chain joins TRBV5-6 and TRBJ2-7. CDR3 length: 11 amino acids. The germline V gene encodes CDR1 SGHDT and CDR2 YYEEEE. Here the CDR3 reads CASSLGLEQYF.

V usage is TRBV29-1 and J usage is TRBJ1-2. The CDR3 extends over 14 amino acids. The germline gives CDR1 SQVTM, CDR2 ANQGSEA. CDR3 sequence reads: CSVEDPRANYGYTF.

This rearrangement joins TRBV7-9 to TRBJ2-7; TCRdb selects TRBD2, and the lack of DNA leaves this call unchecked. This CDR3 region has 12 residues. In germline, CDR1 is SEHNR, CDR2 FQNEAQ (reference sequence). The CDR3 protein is CACAGVSDEQYF. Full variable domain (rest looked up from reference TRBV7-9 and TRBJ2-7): DTGVSQNPRHKITKRGQNVTFRCDPISEHNRLYWYRQTLGQGPEFLTYFQNEAQLEKSRLLSDRFSAERPKGSFSTLEIQRTEQGDSAMYLCACAGVSDEQYFGPGTRLTVT.

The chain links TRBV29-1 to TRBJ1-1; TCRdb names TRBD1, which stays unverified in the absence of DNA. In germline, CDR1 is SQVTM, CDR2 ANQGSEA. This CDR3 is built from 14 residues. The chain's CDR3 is CSVPDTLMNTEAFF.

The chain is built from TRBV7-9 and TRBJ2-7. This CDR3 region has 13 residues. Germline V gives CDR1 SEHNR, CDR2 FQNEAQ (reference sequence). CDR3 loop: CASMGFGFYEQYF.

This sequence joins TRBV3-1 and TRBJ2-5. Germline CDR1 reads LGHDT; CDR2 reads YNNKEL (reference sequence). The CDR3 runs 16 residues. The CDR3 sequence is CASSQEGQGYQETQYF.

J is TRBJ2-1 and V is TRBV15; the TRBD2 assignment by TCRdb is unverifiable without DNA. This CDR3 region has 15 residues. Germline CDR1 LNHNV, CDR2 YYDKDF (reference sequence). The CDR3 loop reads CATSREGGGADQQFF. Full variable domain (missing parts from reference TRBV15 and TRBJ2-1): DAMVIQNPRYQVTQFGKPVTLSCSQTLNHNVMYWYQQKSSQAPKLLFHYYDKDFNNEADTPDNFQSRRPNTSFCFLDIRSPGLGDTAMYLCATSREGGGADQQFFGPGTRLTVL.

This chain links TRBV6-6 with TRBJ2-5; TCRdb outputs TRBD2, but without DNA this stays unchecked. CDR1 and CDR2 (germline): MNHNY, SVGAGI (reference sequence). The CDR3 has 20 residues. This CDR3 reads CASSYPGGLANPPEQETQYF.

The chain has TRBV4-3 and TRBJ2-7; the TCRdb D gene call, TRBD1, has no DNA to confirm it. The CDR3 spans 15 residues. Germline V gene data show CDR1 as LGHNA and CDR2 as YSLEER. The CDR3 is CASSDGTSKADEQYF.

This chain's CDR3 is CASSGTGQGVVDTQYF. This chain connects TRBV2 to TRBJ2-3; TCRdb selects TRBD1, and the lack of DNA leaves this call unchecked. The germline V gene has CDR1 SNHLY and CDR2 FYNNEI. This CDR3 has 16 amino acids.